The T cell receptor (beta chain) described here comes from a study of beta chain features in type 1 diabetes. This CDR3 has 13 amino acids. The V gene lost 10 bases and the J gene lost 2 bases, with 13 bases spanning the gap. In germline, CDR1 is KGHSH, CDR2 LQKENI. This clone was counted only a few times. Its matching antigen is unknown. Expressed TCRB transcripts got sequenced, as all isolated RNA was reverse transcribed. Only in-frame clones appear in the TCRdb table, and some are missing; sequencing was by immunoSEQ multiplex PCR. The sample yields some 160,000 clones, just over 8% seen once. Points from the study as a whole: Shortening of TCRB CDR3s, moderate but significant, appeared in all four CD4+ subsets of Type 1 diabetes patients.

The sequencing sample was made of central memory CD4+ T cells from blood. The V call is TRBV18, the J call TRBJ2-3, with D tentatively TRBD1 (5 bases). The clonotype comes from a woman under 30 with type 1 diabetes. The CDR3 loop is CATARVNTDTQYF. DNA for the CDR3: TGTGCCACCGCCAGGGTTAACACAGATACGCAGTATTTT.